Sequencing of this T cell receptor (beta chain) was carried out in a study of response to subunit inactivated influenza vaccine (dated by TCRdb to the late 2010s). About the study as a whole: To follow how T cells responded to a trivalent subunit inactivated influenza vaccine, the researchers relied on deep quantitative profiling of the T cell receptor repertoire.

The library was prepared using RT-PCR. The run used an Illumina HiSeq 2500. TCRdb reworked the public reads: Q25 trimming with fastp, MiXCR clone assembly, productive beta chains retained. Each CDR3 protein gets just one entry, which takes the most common genes and DNA from the rows behind it. The sample table holds about 500,000 distinct CDR3 sequences, of which about 15% were seen once. The top ten hold 3% of the sample. Worth noting for this clonotype: The clone's antigen remains unknown. Per-nucleotide qualities are absent, and no much larger clonotype sits a single base away.

CDR1 MDHEN and CDR2 SYDVKM were looked up in the germline V gene. V loses 5 bases of germline sequence and J loses 7 bases, and the interval between the two ends is 15 bases. From the cysteine through the phenylalanine, the CDR3 covers 14 amino acids. Just the 42-base CDR3 DNA is kept, in frame starting at base 1. Summary of the overall study and its limitations: According to the authors, only a limited number of new T cells may be recruited by each seasonal influenza vaccination.

The chain is encoded by TRBV28 joined to TRBJ2-4; 7 matching bases give a weak D call of TRBD2. The sequences come from CD4+ T cells sorted from PBMCs, collected roughly 24 months after vaccination. The origin of this receptor is a man between 45 and 75 years old who received an inactivated influenza vaccine. Donor details come from another sample of the same person, matched by shared clones. The bases read TGTGCCAGCAGTACGGGGAGGGGGAGGAACATTCAGTACTTC. This translates into CASSTGRGRNIQYF.